The clone carrying this TCR beta chain is deemed medium-sized. This CDR3 is 15 amino acids long. V lost 7 bases and J lost 4; bases outside the gene matches: 8. Germline V gives CDR1 MNHNS, CDR2 SASEGT. The source of the sample is a study of T cell repertoires in aging, cancer and after chemotherapy. Peripheral blood genomic DNA, not sorted cells or RNA, was the template. Multiplex touch-down PCR with TRB-A/B primers amplified rearranged V-D-J TRB sequences. TCRdb independently ran MiXCR on the multiplex PCR reads; one entry per CDR3 protein. The table records approximately 5,600 distinct CDR3 sequences, under 30% of them present only once.

The chain combines TRBV6-1 with TRBJ2-3; 10 bases map to TRBD2. Sequencing was carried out using blood. This TCR came from a human donor in good health. This CDR3 is CASKGPSGRSDTQYF. The CDR3 region has the DNA TGTGCCAGCAAAGGCCCTAGCGGGAGATCAGATACGCAGTATTTT.